This T cell receptor beta chain derives from a study of STAT5B mutations in CD4+ large granular lymphocyte leukemia. The study's findings and limits: Top patient clones used TRBV06 genes more often: 8/27 versus 2/35 in controls. Main leukemic clonotypes were patient-specific, but roughly 23% appeared at low frequency elsewhere.

The repertoire was sequenced with immunoSEQ multiplex PCR; TCRdb's copy has only in-frame clones and lacks some. This table holds tens of thousands of clones, 65% to 70% found once. Germline CDR1 and CDR2: SGHRS and YFSETQ. CDR3 length: 15 residues. Trimming cost V 4 bases and J 5 bases; bases outside gene matches: 8. With regard to this clone: Antigen specificity is unknown.

This chain joins TRBV5-1 and TRBJ2-3; 9 bases map to TRBD2. The TCR sequence derives from a human donor in good health. The sequenced sample consisted of CD4+ T cells from blood buffy coats. CDR3 protein: CASSPTGLALDTQYF. As DNA, the CDR3 is TGCGCCAGCAGCCCGACCGGACTAGCGTTAGATACGCAGTATTTT. The full variable domain, with the rest looked up from reference TRBV5-1 and TRBJ2-3, is KAGVTQTPRYLIKTRGQQVTLSCSPISGHRSVSWYQQTPGQGLQFLFEYFSETQRNKGNFPGRFSGRQFSNSRSEMNVSTLELGDSALYLCASSPTGLALDTQYFGPGTRLTVL.